These 5 T cell receptor beta chains share one sample of origin, sequenced in a study of blood T cell repertoires in COVID-19 (dated by TCRdb to 2018 to 2020). The method behind the library was the immunoSEQ multiplex PCR assay. The immuneACCESS repertoire file appears here via TCRdb, limited to in-frame rearrangements. These files lack a portion of the clones; in checked studies, under half of the deficit traces to unresolved V genes, and the cause of the others is not known. The sample profile shows 100,000 to 120,000 clones; 85% to 90% of them were found once. 3% to 3.5% of the sample lies in the top ten. Sequences were obtained from peripheral blood. These receptors came from a woman aged 45-59 years with acute or convalescent COVID-19.

The rearrangement links TRBV3-1 (or the pseudogene TRBV3-2) to TRBJ1-1; 8 nucleotides match TRBD1. In germline, CDR1 is LGHDT, CDR2 YNNKEL (reference sequence). The CDR3 runs 14 residues. J was trimmed by 6 bases and V by 4 bases; bases with no gene match: 7. CDR3 region: CASSLTGVRSEAFF. CDR3 sequence (DNA): TGTGCCAGCAGCCTGACAGGGGTAAGGTCTGAAGCTTTCTTT.

The V call is TRBV2, the J call TRBJ1-1; no definite D call. V was shortened by 6 bases and J by 0 bases, with 8 bases between the two germline ends. The CDR3 length is 13 residues. CDR1 is SNHLY, CDR2 FYNNEI, per germline. The CDR3 sequence: CASRRNVNTEAFF. The CDR3, as DNA: TGTGCCAGCAGGAGAAACGTGAACACTGAAGCTTTCTTT.

The chain uses TRBV5-4 and TRBJ2-1; 7 nucleotides match TRBD2. Germline trimming cut 4 bases from V and 7 bases from J; bases unmatched to any gene: 11. Germline V gene sequence: CDR1 SGHNT, CDR2 YYREEE (reference sequence). This CDR3 comprises 15 residues. CDR3 in DNA: TGTGCCAGCAGCCAGGACATTGGCGGGAGTAATGAGCAGTTCTTC. It specifies CASSQDIGGSNEQFF. Filled out from reference TRBV5-4 and TRBJ2-1, the complete variable domain reads ETGVTQSPTHLIKTRGQQVTLRCSSQSGHNTVSWYQQALGQGPQFIFQYYREEENGRGNFPPRFSGLQFPNYSSELNVNALELDDSALYLCASSQDIGGSNEQFFGPGTRLTVL.

V and J are TRBV15 and TRBJ2-7, with 7 bases fitting TRBD2. The CDR3 contains 15 residues. The germline V gene encodes CDR1 LNHNV and CDR2 YYDKDF (reference sequence). With 3 bases clipped from V and 0 bases from J, the junction kept 5 bases outside the gene matches. The DNA for the CDR3 is TGTGCCACCAGCAGTAGGGCTAGCGGCTCCTACGAGCAGTACTTC. This sequence encodes CATSSRASGSYEQYF.

This sequence joins TRBV2 and TRBJ2-5; TRBD1 matches 7 bases. CDR3 length equals 15 residues. Per the germline V gene, CDR1 is SNHLY and CDR2 is FYNNEI. J gave up 5 bases and V 6 bases, and 12 bases lay outside the gene matches. The CDR3 is CASSVFQGDGETQYF. CDR3 nucleotide sequence: TGTGCCAGCAGCGTTTTCCAGGGGGATGGGGAGACCCAGTACTTC.